Given below is one T cell receptor (beta chain) in context. Trimming took off 6 bases at V and 0 bases at J, with 29 bases between the two ends. The CDR3 contains 20 residues. The data were obtained in a study of blood T cells in healthy people across ages. Study-wide background: Using template switching, researchers captured about one barcoded beta molecule for each two T cells.

Together with a sample-barcoded 5' primer, a J-beta primer mix was included in a second PCR lasting about 7 to 11 cycles. TCRdb redid the calling of the 5' RACE reads with MiXCR, one entry per CDR3 protein. The table shows under 2 million distinct CDR3 sequences, with about 35% occurring only once. This clonotype was sampled from a woman in her twenties or thirties in good health. The V and J genes are TRBV12-3 or TRBV12-4 and TRBJ2-5, with TRBD1 as a possible D gene (5 bases). Input material: blood. CDR3: CASSARGTGRKKSYQETQYF. Here the CDR3 DNA reads TGTGCCAGCAGCGCCCGCGGAACAGGACGAAAGAAATCGTACCAAGAGACCCAGTACTTC.